This T cell receptor (beta chain) is drawn from a study of T cells in localized non-small cell lung cancer. Sequencing was performed with immunoSEQ multiplex PCR; in TCRdb, only in-frame clones are kept and a portion is missing. The sample includes approximately 5,600 clones, roughly 45% of them seen just once. This clone was found a few times. Antigen specificity is unknown. The ends were cut back, 10 bases at V and 4 bases at J, with 11 bases in the middle. The CDR3 loop spans 11 amino acids. Points from the study as a whole: Sequencing involved a lone tumor region, leaving heterogeneity possible. Exceeding tumor, uninvolved adjacent lung had the highest T cell clonality.

The chain couples TRBV6-7 to TRBJ2-7, with D tentatively TRBD2 (5 bases). TRBV6-7 is classed as an ORF, of uncertain function. The input for sequencing was lung tumor tissue, taken before any cancer treatment. The origin of this receptor is a man aged 40 to 75 with stage I lung adenocarcinoma. The CDR3, as DNA: TGTGCCACCGAACGGGGATACGAGCAGTACTTC. Protein product: CATERGYEQYF.